Sequencing of this TCR beta chain was carried out in a study of regulatory and conventional T cells in RAG deficiency. General study results and limits: RAG-deficient patients showed markedly lower Shannon entropy and higher Simpson indices than control T-cell subsets. Omenn patients showed >85% Treg-Tconv overlap and shorter CDR3 lengths. Other subsets showed about 10-fold reductions, but Treg unique TCR beta sequences fell roughly 100-fold in these patients.

Genomic DNA came from blood conventional CD4+ T cells gated CD25-low CD127-high. The data were produced by immunoSEQ multiplex PCR, yet TCRdb's version contains in-frame clones alone and is incomplete. Among roughly 32,000 clones listed, approximately 96% were seen once. The CDR3 length is 15 residues. V lost 8 bases, J lost 1 base, and 18 bases lay in between. Germline V gene sequence: CDR1 MNHEY, CDR2 SVGAGI. Regarding this clone: The antigen is unknown.

These records were also assigned to another study, of regulatory T cells. This second report adds: Amplification used 52 TRBV primers and 13 TRBJ primers.

The TCR was taken from a human donor in good health. What was sequenced was CD25- CD4+ T cells sorted from blood. This chain connects TRBV6-5 to TRBJ2-7, with a possible D match to TRBD2 (5 bases). This CDR3 is CASGPGSAGSYEQYF. The CDR3 region has the DNA TGTGCCAGCGGCCCTGGTAGCGCCGGATCCTACGAGCAGTACTTC.